What follows are 4 T cell receptor beta chains derived from one specimen sequenced in a study of beta chain features in type 1 diabetes. Since all of the isolated RNA was reverse transcribed, expressed TCRB transcripts were what got sequenced. Repertoires were generated with immunoSEQ multiplex PCR, while TCRdb's copy carries only in-frame clones and drops some. Of 200,000 to 250,000 clones listed, 9.6% are singletons. The sequenced sample was naive CD4+ T cells from blood. All receptors derive from a woman aged 18-29 years in good health.

In DNA, the CDR3 is TGCGCCAGCAGCGTCGGGGAGCGGGTCTATGGCTACACCTTC. It specifies CASSVGERVYGYTF. This chain joins TRBV5-1 and TRBJ1-2; no clear D gene. There are 14 residues in the CDR3. V lost 4 bases and J 4 bases, leaving 14 bases between the germline ends. Germline CDR1 and CDR2: SGHRS and YFSETQ.

The gene calls are TRBV27 and TRBJ1-1; D gene uncertain. Germline V gives CDR1 MNHEY, CDR2 SMNVEV (reference sequence). V was shortened by 4 bases and J by 5 bases, with 14 bases between the two germline ends. CDR3 length: 14 amino acids. The CDR3 DNA is TGTGCCAGCAGTTACTCACGGGGAGCGACTGAAGCTTTCTTT. Protein sequence: CASSYSRGATEAFF.

The genes are TRBV5-4 and TRBJ2-2, with a weak D call TRBD1 (6 bases). The germline CDR1 and CDR2 sequences are SGHNT and YYREEE (reference sequence). Trimming left V 4 bases short and J 1 base short, with 14 bases between. This CDR3 contains 16 residues. CDR3 sequence: CASSTPGTRNTGELFF. In DNA, the CDR3 is TGTGCCAGCAGCACCCCTGGGACACGGAACACCGGGGAGCTGTTTTTT.

The table lists this clone with a few counts. The J gene is TRBJ2-7, the V gene TRBV4-1; TRBD2 matches 12 bases. CDR1 MGHRA and CDR2 YSYEKL come from the germline V gene. Germline trimming cut 3 bases from V and 9 bases from J; bases unmatched to any gene: 15. The length of the CDR3 is 17 residues. The CDR3 coding sequence is TGCGCCAGCAGCCAGTTACTAGCGGGAGGCATCCCTACGATGCAGTACTTC. Protein: CASSQLLAGGIPTMQYF.